The 2 T cell receptor beta chains in this list originate from one sample, sequenced in a study of blood T cell repertoires in COVID-19. TCRdb's table, derived via immunoSEQ multiplex PCR, lists solely in-frame clones and lacks some. The sample lists about 300,000 clones, about 90% seen once, with roughly 2.8% in the top ten. Source material: PBMCs or T cells enriched from blood (not recorded which). Receptor source: a woman aged 45-65 years who had been exposed to COVID-19.

This rearrangement joins TRBV28 to TRBJ1-6; tentatively, D is TRBD1 (6 bases). V lost 5 bases and J 4 bases, leaving 12 bases between the germline ends. The CDR3 runs to 15 residues. CDR1 and CDR2 (germline): MDHEN, SYDVKM. The DNA of the CDR3 is TGTGCCAGCAGTGGCCCAGGACAGTATAATTCACCCCTCCACTTT. Amino acids: CASSGPGQYNSPLHF.

The rearrangement joins TRBV7-8 to TRBJ2-3, with 10 bases that match TRBD1. This CDR3 comprises 17 residues. V gave up 4 bases and J gave up 4 bases; unmatched junction bases: 11. CDR1 and CDR2 (germline): SGHVS, FQNEAQ. In nucleotides, the CDR3 is TGTGCCAGCAGCTCCAGGCCTCCCGGGACAGGGGCAGATACGCAGTATTTT. This gives the protein CASSSRPPGTGADTQYF.